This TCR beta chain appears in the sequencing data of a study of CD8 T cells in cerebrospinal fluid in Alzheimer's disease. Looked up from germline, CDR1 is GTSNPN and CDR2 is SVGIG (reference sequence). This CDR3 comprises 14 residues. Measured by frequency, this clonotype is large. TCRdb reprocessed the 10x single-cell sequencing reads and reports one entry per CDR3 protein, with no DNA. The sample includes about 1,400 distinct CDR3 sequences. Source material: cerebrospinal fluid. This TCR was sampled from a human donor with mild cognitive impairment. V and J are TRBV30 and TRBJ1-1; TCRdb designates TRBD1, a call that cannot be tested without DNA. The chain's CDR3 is CAWSTQGARTEAFF.